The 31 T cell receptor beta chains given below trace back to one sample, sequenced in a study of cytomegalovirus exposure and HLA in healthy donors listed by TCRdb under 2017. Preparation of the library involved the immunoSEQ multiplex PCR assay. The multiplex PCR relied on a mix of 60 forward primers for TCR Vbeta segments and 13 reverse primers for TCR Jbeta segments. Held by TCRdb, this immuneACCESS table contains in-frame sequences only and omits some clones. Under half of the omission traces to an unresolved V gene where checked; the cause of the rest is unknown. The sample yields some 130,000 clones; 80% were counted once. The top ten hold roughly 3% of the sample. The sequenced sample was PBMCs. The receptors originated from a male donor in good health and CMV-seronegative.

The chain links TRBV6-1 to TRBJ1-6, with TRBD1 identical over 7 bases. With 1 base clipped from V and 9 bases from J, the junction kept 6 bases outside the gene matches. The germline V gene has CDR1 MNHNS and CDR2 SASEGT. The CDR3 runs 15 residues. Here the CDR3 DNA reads TGTGCCAGCAGTGAAGGACAGGGCCGGGGTTCACCCCTCCACTTT. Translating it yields CASSEGQGRGSPLHF.

CDR3 region: CASSLPQLNTEAFF. In DNA, the CDR3 is TGTGCCAGCAGCTTGCCACAACTGAACACTGAAGCTTTCTTT. The chain uses TRBV5-4 and TRBJ1-1; no reliable D call. The V gene lost 1 base and the J gene lost 0 bases, with 7 bases spanning the gap. In germline, CDR1 is SGHNT, CDR2 YYREEE (reference sequence). The CDR3 length is 14 residues.

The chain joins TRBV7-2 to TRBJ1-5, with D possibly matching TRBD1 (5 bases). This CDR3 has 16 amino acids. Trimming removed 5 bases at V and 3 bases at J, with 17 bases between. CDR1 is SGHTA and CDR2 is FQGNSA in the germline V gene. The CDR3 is CASSVQALGTNQPQHF. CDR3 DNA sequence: TGTGCCAGCAGCGTACAGGCTCTTGGCACCAATCAGCCCCAGCATTTT.

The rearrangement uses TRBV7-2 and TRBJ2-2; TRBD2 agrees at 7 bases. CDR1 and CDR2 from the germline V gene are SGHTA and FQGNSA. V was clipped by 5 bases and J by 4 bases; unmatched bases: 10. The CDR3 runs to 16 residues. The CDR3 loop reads CASSPQLATGTGELFF. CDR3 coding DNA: TGTGCCAGCAGCCCCCAACTAGCGACTGGCACCGGGGAGCTGTTTTTT.

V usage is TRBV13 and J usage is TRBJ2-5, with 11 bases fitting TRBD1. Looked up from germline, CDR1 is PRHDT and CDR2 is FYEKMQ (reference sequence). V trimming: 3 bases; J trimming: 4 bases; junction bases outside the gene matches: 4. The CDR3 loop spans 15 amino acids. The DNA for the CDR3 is TGTGCCAGCAGCTTTTGGACAGGGGGCGGAGAGACCCAGTACTTC. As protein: CASSFWTGGGETQYF.

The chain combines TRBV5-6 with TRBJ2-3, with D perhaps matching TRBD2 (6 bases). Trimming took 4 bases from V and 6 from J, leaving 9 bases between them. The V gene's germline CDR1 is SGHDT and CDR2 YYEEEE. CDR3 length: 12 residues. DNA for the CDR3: TGTGCCAGCAGCCCGGGACTGGATACGCAGTATTTT. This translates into CASSPGLDTQYF.

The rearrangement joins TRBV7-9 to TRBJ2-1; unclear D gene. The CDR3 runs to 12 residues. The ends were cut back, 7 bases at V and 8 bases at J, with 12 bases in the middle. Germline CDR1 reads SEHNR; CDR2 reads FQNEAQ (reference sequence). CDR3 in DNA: TGTGCCAGCATGGCGGCGTCGTATGAGCAGTTCTTC. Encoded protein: CASMAASYEQFF.

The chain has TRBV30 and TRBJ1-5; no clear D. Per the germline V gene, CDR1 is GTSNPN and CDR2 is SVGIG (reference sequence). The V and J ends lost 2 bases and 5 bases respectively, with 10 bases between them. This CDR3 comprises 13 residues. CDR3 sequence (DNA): TGTGCCTGGAGTAGCACCAATCATCAGCCCCAGCATTTT. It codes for CAWSSTNHQPQHF.

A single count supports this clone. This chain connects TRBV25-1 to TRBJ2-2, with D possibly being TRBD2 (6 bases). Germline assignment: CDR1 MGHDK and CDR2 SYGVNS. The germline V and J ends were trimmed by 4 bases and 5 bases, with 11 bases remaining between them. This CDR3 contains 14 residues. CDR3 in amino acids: CASSALGRTGELFF. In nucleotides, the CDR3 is TGTGCCAGCAGTGCCTTAGGGAGGACCGGGGAGCTGTTTTTT.

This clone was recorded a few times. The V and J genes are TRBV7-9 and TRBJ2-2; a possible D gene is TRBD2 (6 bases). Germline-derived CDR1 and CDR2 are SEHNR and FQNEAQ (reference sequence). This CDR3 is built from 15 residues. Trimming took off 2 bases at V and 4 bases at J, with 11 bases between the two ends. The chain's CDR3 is CASSLTGAGTGELFF. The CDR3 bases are TGTGCCAGCAGCTTAACGGGAGCCGGCACCGGGGAGCTGTTTTTT.

The CDR3 DNA reads TGTGCCAGCAGCGTAGGAGGGATCTCTGGAAACACCATATATTTT. It codes for CASSVGGISGNTIYF. This chain joins TRBV9 and TRBJ1-3, with unresolved D. The CDR3 totals 15 residues. The V end lost 0 bases, the J end lost 0 bases, and 7 bases lay between the germline ends. The V gene's germline CDR1 is SGDLS and CDR2 YYNGEE.

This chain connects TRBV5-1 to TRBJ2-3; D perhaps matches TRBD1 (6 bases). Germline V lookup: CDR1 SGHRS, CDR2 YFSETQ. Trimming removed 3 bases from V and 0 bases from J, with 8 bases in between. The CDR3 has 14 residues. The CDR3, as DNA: TGCGCCAGCAGCTCACAGGGCAGCACAGATACGCAGTATTTT. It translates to CASSSQGSTDTQYF.

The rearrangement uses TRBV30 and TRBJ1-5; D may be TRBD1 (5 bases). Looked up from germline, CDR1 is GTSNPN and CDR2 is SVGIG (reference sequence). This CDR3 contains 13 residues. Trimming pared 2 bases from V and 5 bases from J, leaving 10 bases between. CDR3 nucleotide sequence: TGTGCCTGGAGTTCCAGGGAAGATCAGCCCCAGCATTTT. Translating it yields CAWSSREDQPQHF.

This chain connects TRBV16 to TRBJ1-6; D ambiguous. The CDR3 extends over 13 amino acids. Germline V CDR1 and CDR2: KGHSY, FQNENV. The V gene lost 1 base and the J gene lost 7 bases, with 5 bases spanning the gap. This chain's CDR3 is CASSQYRNSPLHF. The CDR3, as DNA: TGTGCCAGCAGCCAATATCGGAATTCACCCCTCCACTTT. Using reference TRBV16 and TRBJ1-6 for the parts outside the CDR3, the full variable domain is GEEVAQTPKHLVRGEGQKAKLYCAPIKGHSYVFWYQQVLKNEFKFLISFQNENVFDETGMPKERFSAKCLPNSPCSLEIQATKLEDSAVYFCASSQYRNSPLHFGNGTRLTVT.

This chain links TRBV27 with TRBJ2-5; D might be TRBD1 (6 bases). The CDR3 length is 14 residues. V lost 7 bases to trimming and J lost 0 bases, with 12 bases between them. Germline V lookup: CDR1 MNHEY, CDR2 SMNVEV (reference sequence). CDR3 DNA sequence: TGTGCCAGCATGCAGGGGCACAACCAAGAGACCCAGTACTTC. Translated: CASMQGHNQETQYF.

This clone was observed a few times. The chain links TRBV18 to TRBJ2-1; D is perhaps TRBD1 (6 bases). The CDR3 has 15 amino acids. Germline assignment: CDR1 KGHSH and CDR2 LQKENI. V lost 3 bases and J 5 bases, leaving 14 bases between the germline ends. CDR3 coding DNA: TGTGCCAGCTCACCTCAACAGGGTTCGCACAATGAGCAGTTCTTC. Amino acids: CASSPQQGSHNEQFF. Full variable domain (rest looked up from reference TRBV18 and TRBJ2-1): NAGVMQNPRHLVRRRGQEARLRCSPMKGHSHVYWYRQLPEEGLKFMVYLQKENIIDESGMPKERFSAEFPKEGPSILRIQQVVRGDSAAYFCASSPQQGSHNEQFFGPGTRLTVL.

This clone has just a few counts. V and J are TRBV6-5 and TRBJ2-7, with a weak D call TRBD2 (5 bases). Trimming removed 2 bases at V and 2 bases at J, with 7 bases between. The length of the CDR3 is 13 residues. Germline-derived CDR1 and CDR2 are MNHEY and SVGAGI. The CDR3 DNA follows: TGTGCCAGCAGTTACGCGGGCACCTACGAGCAGTACTTC. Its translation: CASSYAGTYEQYF.

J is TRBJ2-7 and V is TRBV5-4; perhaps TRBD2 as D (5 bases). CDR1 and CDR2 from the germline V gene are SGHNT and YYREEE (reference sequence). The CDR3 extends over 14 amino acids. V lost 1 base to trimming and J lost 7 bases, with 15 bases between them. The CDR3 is CASSLTSMAGEQYF. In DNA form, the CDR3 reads TGTGCCAGCAGCTTGACTAGTATGGCTGGAGAGCAGTACTTC.

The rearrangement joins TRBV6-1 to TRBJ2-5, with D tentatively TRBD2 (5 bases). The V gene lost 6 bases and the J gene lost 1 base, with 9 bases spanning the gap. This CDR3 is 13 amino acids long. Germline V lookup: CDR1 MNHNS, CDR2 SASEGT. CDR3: CASRPGLQETQYF. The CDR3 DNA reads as TGTGCCAGCAGACCCGGACTCCAAGAGACCCAGTACTTC.

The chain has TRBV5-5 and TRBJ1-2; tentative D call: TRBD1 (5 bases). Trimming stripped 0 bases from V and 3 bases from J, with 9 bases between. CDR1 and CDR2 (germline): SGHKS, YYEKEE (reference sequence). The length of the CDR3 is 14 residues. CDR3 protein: CASSLAWGDYGYTF. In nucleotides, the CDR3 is TGTGCCAGCAGCTTGGCTTGGGGCGACTATGGCTACACCTTC.

Written as DNA, the CDR3 is TGTGCTAGTGGTCGTCCAAGGGGGGGCAAAAACTATGGCTACACCTTC. Amino acid sequence: CASGRPRGGKNYGYTF. The chain has TRBV12-5 and TRBJ1-2, with D perhaps TRBD1 (6 bases). Germline lookup yields CDR1 LGHNT and CDR2 FRNRAP. The V end was cut by 5 bases, the J end by 2 bases, with 18 bases between. The CDR3 consists of 16 residues.

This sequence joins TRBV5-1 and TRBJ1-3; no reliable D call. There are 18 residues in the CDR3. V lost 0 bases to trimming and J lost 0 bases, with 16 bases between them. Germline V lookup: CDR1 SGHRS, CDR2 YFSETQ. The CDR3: CASSLVWAAKTSGNTIYF. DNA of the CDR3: TGCGCCAGCAGCTTGGTATGGGCAGCCAAAACCTCTGGAAACACCATATATTTT.

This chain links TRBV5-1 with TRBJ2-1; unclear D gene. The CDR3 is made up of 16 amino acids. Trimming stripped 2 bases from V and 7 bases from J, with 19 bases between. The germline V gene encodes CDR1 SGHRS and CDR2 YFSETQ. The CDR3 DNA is TGCGCCAGCAGCTTAGACCTAGGAACCCCCTCAAATGAGCAGTTCTTC. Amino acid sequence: CASSLDLGTPSNEQFF.

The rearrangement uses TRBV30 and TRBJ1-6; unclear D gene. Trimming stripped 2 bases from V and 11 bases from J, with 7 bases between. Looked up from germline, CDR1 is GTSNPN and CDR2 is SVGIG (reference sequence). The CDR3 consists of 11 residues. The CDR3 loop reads CAWSLTTPLHF. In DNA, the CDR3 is TGTGCCTGGAGTTTAACTACACCCCTCCACTTT.

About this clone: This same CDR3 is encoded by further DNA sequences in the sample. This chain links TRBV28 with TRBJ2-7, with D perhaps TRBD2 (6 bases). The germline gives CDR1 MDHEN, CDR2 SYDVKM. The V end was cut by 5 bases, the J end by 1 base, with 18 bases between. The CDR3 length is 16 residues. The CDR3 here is CASSLLLAGGSYEQYF. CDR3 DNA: TGTGCCAGCAGTCTCCTCCTCGCCGGAGGGTCCTACGAGCAGTACTTC.

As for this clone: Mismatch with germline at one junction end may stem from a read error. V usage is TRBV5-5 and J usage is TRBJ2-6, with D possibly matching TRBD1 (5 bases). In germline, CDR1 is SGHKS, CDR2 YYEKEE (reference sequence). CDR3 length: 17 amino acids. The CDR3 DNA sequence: TGTGCCAGCAGCTTAGGGTATCCGGGCTCTGGGGCCAACGGCCTGACTTTC. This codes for CASSLGYPGSGANGLTF.

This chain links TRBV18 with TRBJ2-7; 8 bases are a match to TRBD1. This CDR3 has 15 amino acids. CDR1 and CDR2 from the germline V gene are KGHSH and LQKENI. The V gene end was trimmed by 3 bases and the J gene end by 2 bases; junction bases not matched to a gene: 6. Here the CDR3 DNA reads TGTGCCAGCTCACCCTCGGGGACAGGTACCTACGAGCAGTACTTC. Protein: CASSPSGTGTYEQYF.

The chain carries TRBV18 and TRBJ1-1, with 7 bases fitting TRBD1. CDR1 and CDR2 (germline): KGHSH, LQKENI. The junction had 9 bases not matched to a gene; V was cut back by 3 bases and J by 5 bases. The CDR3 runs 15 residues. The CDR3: CASSPLQGRRTEAFF. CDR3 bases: TGTGCCAGCTCACCGCTACAGGGGAGGAGGACTGAAGCTTTCTTT.

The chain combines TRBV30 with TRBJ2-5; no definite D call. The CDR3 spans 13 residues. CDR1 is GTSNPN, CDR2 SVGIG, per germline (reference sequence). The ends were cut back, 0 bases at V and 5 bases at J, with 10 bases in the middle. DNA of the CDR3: TGTGCCTGGAGTGTACCAGGTCCGGAGACCCAGTACTTC. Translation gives CAWSVPGPETQYF.

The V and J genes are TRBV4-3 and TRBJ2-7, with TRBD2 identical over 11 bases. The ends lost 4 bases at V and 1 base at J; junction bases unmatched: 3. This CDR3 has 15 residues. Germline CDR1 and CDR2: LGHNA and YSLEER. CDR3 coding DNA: TGCGCCAGCAGCCTTACTAGCGGGGGTTCCTACGAGCAGTACTTC. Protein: CASSLTSGGSYEQYF.

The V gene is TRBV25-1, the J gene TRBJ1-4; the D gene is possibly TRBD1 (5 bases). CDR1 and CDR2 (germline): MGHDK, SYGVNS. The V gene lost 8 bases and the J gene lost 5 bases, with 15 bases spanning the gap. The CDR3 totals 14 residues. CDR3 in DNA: TGTGCCAGCTCTTTCACCGGGGGGAATGAAAAACTGTTTTTT. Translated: CASSFTGGNEKLFF.